This T cell receptor (beta chain) was observed in a study of regulatory T cells in long-lasting Graves disease. Study-level findings and limits: TRBV28, TRBJ1-2 and TRBJ2-5 were favored in persistent disease. Limited samples may have lowered accuracy.

Points on this clonotype: Its antigen is still unknown.

Regarding time point: newly diagnosed GD, antithyroid drugs for less than 3 months. PBMCs provided the RNA from which the TCR library was made. EDTA tubes were used for drawing about 9 milliliters of peripheral blood. The CDR3 extends over 15 amino acids. V shed 6 bases and J 5 bases; nucleotides not matched to a gene: 7. Germline V lookup: CDR1 SNHLY, CDR2 FYNNEI. According to the study, TCR beta libraries were built with iRepertoire HTBI primers and CDR3-region Arm-PCR. TCRdb ran MiXCR on the multiplex PCR reads and lists one entry per CDR3 protein. This sample has approximately 360,000 distinct CDR3 sequences, with about 10% found just once. The sample was also linked to a second study, of T cells in Graves' hyperthyroidism and ophthalmopathy. As that report states: Clonotypes that were expanded in thyroid above 0.001 mostly appeared in blood too.

The sequence came from a woman aged 18-35 years with Graves disease. Material: peripheral blood mononuclear cells (PBMCs), obtained at new diagnosis, from a patient treated with antithyroid drugs. The chain couples TRBV2 to TRBJ1-5; 10 positions agree with TRBD1. CDR3 sequence (DNA): TGTGCCAGCAGCGACCCGGGACAGGGGTATCAGCCCCAGCATTTT. Its protein product is CASSDPGQGYQPQHF.